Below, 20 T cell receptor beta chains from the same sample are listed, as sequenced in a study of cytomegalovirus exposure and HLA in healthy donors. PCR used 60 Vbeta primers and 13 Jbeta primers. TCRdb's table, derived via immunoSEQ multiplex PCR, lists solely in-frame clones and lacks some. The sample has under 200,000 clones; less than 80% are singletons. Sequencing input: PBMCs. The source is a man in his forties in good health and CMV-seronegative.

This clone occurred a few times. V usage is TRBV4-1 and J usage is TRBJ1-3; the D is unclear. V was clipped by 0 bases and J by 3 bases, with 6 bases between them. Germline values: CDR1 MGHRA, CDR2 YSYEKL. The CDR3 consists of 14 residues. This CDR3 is CASSQELIGNTIYF. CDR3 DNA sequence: TGCGCCAGCAGCCAAGAACTGATTGGAAACACCATATATTTT.

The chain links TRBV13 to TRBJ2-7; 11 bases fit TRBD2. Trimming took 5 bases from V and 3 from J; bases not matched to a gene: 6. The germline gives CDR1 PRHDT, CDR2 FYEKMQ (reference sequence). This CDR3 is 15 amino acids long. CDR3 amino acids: CASSATSGSFYEQYF. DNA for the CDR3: TGTGCCAGCAGCGCTACTAGCGGGAGTTTCTACGAGCAGTACTTC.

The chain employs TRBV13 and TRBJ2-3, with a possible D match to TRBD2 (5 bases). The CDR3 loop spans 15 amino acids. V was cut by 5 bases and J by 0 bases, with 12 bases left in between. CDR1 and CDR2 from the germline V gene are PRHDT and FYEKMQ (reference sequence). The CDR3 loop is CASSLSAFSTDTQYF. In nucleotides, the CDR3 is TGTGCCAGCAGCCTTAGCGCGTTTAGCACAGATACGCAGTATTTT. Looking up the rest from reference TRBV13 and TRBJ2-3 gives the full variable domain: AAGVIQSPRHLIKEKRETATLKCYPIPRHDTVYWYQQGPGQDPQFLISFYEKMQSDKGSIPDRFSAQQFSDYHSELNMSSLELGDSALYFCASSLSAFSTDTQYFGPGTRLTVL.

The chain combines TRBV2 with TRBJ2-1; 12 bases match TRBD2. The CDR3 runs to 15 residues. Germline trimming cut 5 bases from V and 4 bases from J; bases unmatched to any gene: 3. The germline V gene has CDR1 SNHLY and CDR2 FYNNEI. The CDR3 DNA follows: TGTGCCAGCAGTCCCCTAGCGGGAGGGTACAATGAGCAGTTCTTC. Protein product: CASSPLAGGYNEQFF.

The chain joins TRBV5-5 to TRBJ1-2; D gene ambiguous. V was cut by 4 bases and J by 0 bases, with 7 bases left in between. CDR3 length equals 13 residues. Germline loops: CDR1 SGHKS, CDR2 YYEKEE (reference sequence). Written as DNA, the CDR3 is TGTGCCAGCAGCCCACAAGCTAACTATGGCTACACCTTC. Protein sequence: CASSPQANYGYTF.

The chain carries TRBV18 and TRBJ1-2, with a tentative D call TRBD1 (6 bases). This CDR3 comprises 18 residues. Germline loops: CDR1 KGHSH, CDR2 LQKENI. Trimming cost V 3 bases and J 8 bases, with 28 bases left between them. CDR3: CASSPPTGTPPSSGGYTF. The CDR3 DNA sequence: TGTGCCAGCTCACCGCCCACCGGGACACCCCCTTCATCAGGAGGCTACACCTTC.

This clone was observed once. CDR3 nucleotide sequence: TGTGCCAGCAGGCGACTCACCGGGGTCGAGCAGTACTTC. It yields the protein CASRRLTGVEQYF. The chain carries TRBV28 and TRBJ2-7, with D perhaps matching TRBD2 (5 bases). Germline assignment: CDR1 MDHEN and CDR2 SYDVKM. The germline V and J ends were trimmed by 6 bases and 6 bases, with 15 bases remaining between them. The CDR3 is 13 residues long.

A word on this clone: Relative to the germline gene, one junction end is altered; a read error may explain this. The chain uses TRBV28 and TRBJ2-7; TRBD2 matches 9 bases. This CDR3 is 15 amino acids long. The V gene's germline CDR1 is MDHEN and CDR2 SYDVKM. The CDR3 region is CATRGIGGRVYEQYF. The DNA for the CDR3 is TGCGCAACAAGGGGAATTGGCGGGAGGGTCTACGAGCAGTACTTC.

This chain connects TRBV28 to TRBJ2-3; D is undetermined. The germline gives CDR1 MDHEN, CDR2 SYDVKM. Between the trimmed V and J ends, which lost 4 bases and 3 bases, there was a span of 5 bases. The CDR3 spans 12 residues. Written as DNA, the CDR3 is TGTGCCAGCAGTTCCCAAACAGATACGCAGTATTTT. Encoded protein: CASSSQTDTQYF.

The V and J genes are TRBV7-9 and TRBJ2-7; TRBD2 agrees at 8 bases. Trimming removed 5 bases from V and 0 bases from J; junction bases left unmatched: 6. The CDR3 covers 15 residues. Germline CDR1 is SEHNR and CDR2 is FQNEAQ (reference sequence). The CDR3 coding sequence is TGTGCCAGCAGCACCCTCGGGGGGGGCTCCTACGAGCAGTACTTC. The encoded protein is CASSTLGGGSYEQYF.

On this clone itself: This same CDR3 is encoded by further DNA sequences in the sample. The CDR3 spells CASSPGTWTYEQYF. The CDR3 DNA reads TGTGCCAGCAGTCCCGGGACATGGACCTACGAGCAGTACTTC. The V gene is TRBV6-1, the J gene TRBJ2-7; the D gene is possibly TRBD1 (6 bases). CDR3 length equals 14 residues. Germline V CDR1 and CDR2: MNHNS, SASEGT. V lost 5 bases and J 2 bases, leaving 13 bases between the germline ends.

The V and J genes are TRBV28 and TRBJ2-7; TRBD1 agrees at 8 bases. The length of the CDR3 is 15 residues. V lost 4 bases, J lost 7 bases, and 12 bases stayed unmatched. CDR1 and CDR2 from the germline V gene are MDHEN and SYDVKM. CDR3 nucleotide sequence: TGTGCCAGCAGTTCGGACAGGGCAAATGATCGGGAGCAGTACTTC. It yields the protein CASSSDRANDREQYF.

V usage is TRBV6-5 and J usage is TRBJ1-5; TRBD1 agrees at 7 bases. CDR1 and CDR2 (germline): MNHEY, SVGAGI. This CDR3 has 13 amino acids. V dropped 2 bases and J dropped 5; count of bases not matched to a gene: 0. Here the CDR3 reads CASSYGTDQPQHF. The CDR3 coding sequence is TGTGCCAGCAGTTACGGGACAGATCAGCCCCAGCATTTT.

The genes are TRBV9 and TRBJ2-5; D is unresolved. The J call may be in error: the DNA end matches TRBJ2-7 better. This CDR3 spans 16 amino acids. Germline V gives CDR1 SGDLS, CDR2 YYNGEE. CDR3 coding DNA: TGTGCCAGCAGCGTAGCTTGGGCTCTGGTGCTCTACGAGCAGTACTTC. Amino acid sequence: CASSVAWALVLYEQYF.

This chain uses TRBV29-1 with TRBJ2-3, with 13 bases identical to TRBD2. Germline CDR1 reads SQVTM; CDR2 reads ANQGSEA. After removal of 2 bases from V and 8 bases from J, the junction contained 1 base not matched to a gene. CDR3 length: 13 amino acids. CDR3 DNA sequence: TGCAGCGTTGAAAGACTAGCGGGAGGTACGCAGTATTTT. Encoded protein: CSVERLAGGTQYF.

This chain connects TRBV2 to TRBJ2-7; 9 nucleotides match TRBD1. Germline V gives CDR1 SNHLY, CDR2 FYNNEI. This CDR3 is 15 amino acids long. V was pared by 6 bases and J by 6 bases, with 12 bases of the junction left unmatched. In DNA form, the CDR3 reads TGTGCCAGCAGGCGAACCGGGACAGGGCGTTTCGAGCAGTACTTC. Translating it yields CASRRTGTGRFEQYF.

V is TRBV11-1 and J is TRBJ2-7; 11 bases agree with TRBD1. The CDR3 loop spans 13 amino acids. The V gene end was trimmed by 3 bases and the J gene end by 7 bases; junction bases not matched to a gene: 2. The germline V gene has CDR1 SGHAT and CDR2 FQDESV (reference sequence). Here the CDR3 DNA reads TGTGCCAGCAGCTTGGACAGGGGGCGTGAGCAGTACTTC. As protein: CASSLDRGREQYF.

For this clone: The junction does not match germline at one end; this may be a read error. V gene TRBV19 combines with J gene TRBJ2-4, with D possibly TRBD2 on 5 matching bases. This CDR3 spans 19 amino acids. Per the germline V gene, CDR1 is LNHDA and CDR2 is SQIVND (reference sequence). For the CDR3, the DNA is TGTGCCAGTAGTATAGGTCAGAAGAGGGCGATGCTAGCCAAAAACAGTCAGTACTTC. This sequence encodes CASSIGQKRAMLAKNSQYF. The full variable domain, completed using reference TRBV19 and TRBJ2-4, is DGGITQSPKYLFRKEGQNVTLSCEQNLNHDAMYWYRQDPGQGLRLIYYSQIVNDFQKGDIAEGYSVSREKKESFPLTVTSAQKNPTAFYLCASSIGQKRAMLAKNSQYFGAGTRLSVL.

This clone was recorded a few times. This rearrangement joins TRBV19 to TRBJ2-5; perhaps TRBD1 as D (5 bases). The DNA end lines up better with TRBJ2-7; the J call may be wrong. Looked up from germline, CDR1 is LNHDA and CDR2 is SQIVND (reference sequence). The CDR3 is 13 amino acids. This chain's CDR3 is CASSIREPYEQYF. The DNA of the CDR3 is TGTGCCAGTAGTATCAGGGAACCCTACGAGCAGTACTTC.

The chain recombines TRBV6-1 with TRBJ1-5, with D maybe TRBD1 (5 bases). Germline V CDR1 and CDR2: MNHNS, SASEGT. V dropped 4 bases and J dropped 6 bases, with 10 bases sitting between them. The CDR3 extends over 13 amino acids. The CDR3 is CASSALTVQPQHF. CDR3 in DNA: TGTGCCAGCAGTGCCTTGACAGTTCAGCCCCAGCATTTT.